One sample yielded the 20 T cell receptor beta chains listed below, sequenced in a study of CD8+ T cells in alopecia areata. The authors extracted RNA and reverse transcribed it into cDNA as the sequencing template. Some clones are missing from TCRdb's copy, which holds only in-frame ones; the method was immunoSEQ multiplex PCR. The sample records about 200,000 clones, roughly 56% being singletons. The sequenced material came from CD8+ T cells sorted from blood. The receptors originated from a human donor in good health.

This clone was counted only a few times. This chain uses TRBV25-1 with TRBJ2-1; D may be TRBD1 or TRBD2 (5 bases each). V was shortened by 2 bases and J by 9 bases, with 11 bases between the two germline ends. The CDR3 contains 13 residues. The germline V gene encodes CDR1 MGHDK and CDR2 SYGVNS. Here the CDR3 reads CASSELGVAEQFF. The CDR3 nucleotides read TGTGCCAGCAGTGAACTGGGGGTTGCTGAGCAGTTCTTC.

This clone turned up a few times. The rearrangement uses TRBV27 and TRBJ2-5; 7 nucleotides align to TRBD1. Looked up from germline, CDR1 is MNHEY and CDR2 is SMNVEV (reference sequence). V lost 0 bases and J lost 4; bases outside the gene matches: 2. The length of the CDR3 is 14 residues. The CDR3 loop reads CASSLSYRGETQYF. CDR3 sequence (DNA): TGTGCCAGCAGTTTATCGTACAGGGGAGAGACCCAGTACTTC.

The chain combines TRBV11-2 with TRBJ2-1, with 7 bases that match TRBD2. Trimming at V came to 5 bases and at J to 5 bases, leaving 9 bases not matched to a gene. The CDR3 length is 15 residues. Per germline, CDR1 SGHAT and CDR2 FQNNGV. This CDR3 is CASSRYAGDHNEQFF. In DNA form, the CDR3 reads TGTGCCAGCAGCCGTTACGCGGGGGACCACAATGAGCAGTTCTTC.

The V and J genes are TRBV19 and TRBJ2-1, with D hard to call. Between the trimmed V and J ends, which lost 7 bases and 5 bases, there was a span of 9 bases. CDR3 length: 12 amino acids. CDR1 is LNHDA and CDR2 is SQIVND in the germline V gene (reference sequence). The CDR3 DNA is TGTGCCAGTAACGACTTTAACAATGAGCAGTTCTTC. Translation: CASNDFNNEQFF. The variable domain in full, completed from reference TRBV19 and TRBJ2-1, reads DGGITQSPKYLFRKEGQNVTLSCEQNLNHDAMYWYRQDPGQGLRLIYYSQIVNDFQKGDIAEGYSVSREKKESFPLTVTSAQKNPTAFYLCASNDFNNEQFFGPGTRLTVL.

The rearrangement joins TRBV29-1 to TRBJ2-5, with 8 nucleotides matching TRBD1. V shed 6 bases and J 5 bases; nucleotides not matched to a gene: 17. Germline V gene data show CDR1 as SQVTM and CDR2 as ANQGSEA. The CDR3 covers 16 residues. In nucleotides, the CDR3 is TGCAGCGTCGCCTCGACAGGGGCCGAAATGCCGGAGACCCAGTACTTC. This encodes CSVASTGAEMPETQYF.

The CDR3 DNA reads as TGTGCCAGCAGCGTATCCGGGGCGGGAGTGCCTCCTAACTATGGCTACACCTTC. Amino acids: CASSVSGAGVPPNYGYTF. The chain links TRBV9 to TRBJ1-2; a possible D gene is TRBD1 (5 bases). The CDR3 has 18 amino acids. V shed 1 base and J shed 0 bases, with 19 bases lying between them. The germline CDR1 and CDR2 sequences are SGDLS and YYNGEE.

A few counts support this clone. This chain links TRBV2 with TRBJ2-6; perhaps TRBD1 as D (6 bases). The CDR3 has 17 amino acids. The germline V gene encodes CDR1 SNHLY and CDR2 FYNNEI. The V and J ends lost 8 bases and 4 bases respectively, with 21 bases between them. Here the CDR3 DNA reads TGTGCCAGCCAGCAACAGGGAAGGGGCTCCGGGGCCAACGTCCTGACTTTC. It codes for CASQQQGRGSGANVLTF.

The V call is TRBV15, the J call TRBJ1-4, with 11 bases identical to TRBD1. The length of the CDR3 is 16 residues. In germline, CDR1 is LNHNV, CDR2 YYDKDF (reference sequence). V was clipped by 5 bases and J by 3 bases; unmatched bases: 5. The DNA for the CDR3 is TGTGCCACCAGCGTGGGACAGGGGGGCTCTAATGAAAAACTGTTTTTT. Its translation is CATSVGQGGSNEKLFF.

The sample holds a few counts of this clone. The DNA of the CDR3 is TGTGCCAGCAGTTTCTCCGCACCGAGCTCCTACGAGCAGTACTTC. Protein: CASSFSAPSSYEQYF. This chain joins TRBV28 and TRBJ2-7; no reliable D call. Germline CDR1 reads MDHEN; CDR2 reads SYDVKM. V was cut by 3 bases and J by 0 bases, with 12 bases left in between. The CDR3 runs 15 residues.

The chain combines TRBV29-1 with TRBJ1-1; D not resolved. Per the germline V gene, CDR1 is SQVTM and CDR2 is ANQGSEA. CDR3 length equals 16 residues. With 1 base removed from V and 1 base from J, the gap between germline ends came to 16 bases. CDR3 sequence (DNA): TGCAGCGTTGAAGGCTTTGTGGGTGGTACGAACACTGAAGCTTTCTTT. Translation: CSVEGFVGGTNTEAFF.

This sequence joins TRBV29-1 and TRBJ2-2, with D maybe TRBD1 (5 bases). Germline CDR1 reads SQVTM; CDR2 reads ANQGSEA. The length of the CDR3 is 12 residues. V shed 3 bases and J shed 6 bases, with 8 bases lying between them. CDR3 protein: CSVDRAAGELFF. The CDR3 region has the DNA TGCAGCGTTGACAGGGCGGCCGGGGAGCTGTTTTTT.

The chain employs TRBV28 and TRBJ2-3, with D possibly being TRBD2 (6 bases). Trimming pared 4 bases from V and 6 bases from J, leaving 17 bases between. CDR1 MDHEN and CDR2 SYDVKM come from the germline V gene. The CDR3 consists of 15 residues. The CDR3 spells CASSSDLRGRDTQYF. The DNA of the CDR3 is TGTGCCAGCAGTTCGGACCTACGGGGGAGGGATACGCAGTATTTT.

A few counts support this clone. The chain is built from TRBV27 and TRBJ1-5, with TRBD1 matching 7 bases. V lost 5 bases, J lost 5 bases, and 9 bases stayed unmatched. The CDR3 contains 15 residues. Looked up from germline, CDR1 is MNHEY and CDR2 is SMNVEV (reference sequence). The CDR3 DNA follows: TGTGCCAGCAGTCCTCTCGCAGGGGGGGATCAGCCCCAGCATTTT. This sequence encodes CASSPLAGGDQPQHF.

J is TRBJ2-7 and V is TRBV5-1; a possible D gene is TRBD2 (5 bases). CDR1 SGHRS and CDR2 YFSETQ come from the germline V gene. Trimming removed 1 base at V and 1 base at J, with 9 bases between. The CDR3 is made up of 14 amino acids. The CDR3 bases are TGCGCCAGCAGCTTGTATCGGGGTTCCTACGAGCAGTACTTC. Its translation: CASSLYRGSYEQYF.

The chain links TRBV7-9 to TRBJ1-4, with D possibly TRBD1 on 5 matching bases. V was shortened by 6 bases and J by 6 bases, with 14 bases between the two germline ends. Germline V gene sequence: CDR1 SEHNR, CDR2 FQNEAQ (reference sequence). The CDR3 runs to 14 residues. The CDR3 DNA reads TGTGCCAGCAGTCCACAGGAGGAGTATGAAAAACTGTTTTTT. This sequence encodes CASSPQEEYEKLFF.

This chain uses TRBV27 with TRBJ1-1; a weak D match, TRBD1 (5 bases). Trimming cost V 7 bases and J 3 bases, with 12 bases left between them. The CDR3 has 13 amino acids. Looked up from germline, CDR1 is MNHEY and CDR2 is SMNVEV (reference sequence). CDR3 in DNA: TGTGCCAGCAAAACCGGGGCCCACACTGAAGCTTTCTTT. This translates into CASKTGAHTEAFF.

The chain couples TRBV7-8 to TRBJ2-5, with 10 bases matching TRBD1. Trimming at V came to 5 bases and at J to 5 bases, leaving 8 bases not matched to a gene. Germline V gene lookup returns CDR1 SGHVS and CDR2 FQNEAQ. The CDR3 covers 15 residues. The CDR3 DNA is TGTGCCAGCAGCCCACGGACAGGGGGAGGGGAGACCCAGTACTTC. As protein: CASSPRTGGGETQYF.

This clone was recorded a few times. The chain couples TRBV27 to TRBJ2-1, with 13 bases identical to TRBD2. Germline CDR1 reads MNHEY; CDR2 reads SMNVEV (reference sequence). With V trimmed by 6 bases and J by 7 bases, 3 bases remained unmatched. This CDR3 has 14 amino acids. CDR3 residues: CASSGLAGANEQFF. In DNA form, the CDR3 reads TGTGCCAGCAGCGGACTAGCGGGGGCTAATGAGCAGTTCTTC.

This chain links TRBV15 with TRBJ1-5; D not certain. CDR3 size: 15 residues. With 0 bases removed from V and 2 bases from J, the gap between germline ends came to 8 bases. Germline lookup yields CDR1 LNHNV and CDR2 YYDKDF (reference sequence). In nucleotides, the CDR3 is TGTGCCACCAGCAGAGAAAGGTCTGGCAATCAGCCCCAGCATTTT. This encodes CATSRERSGNQPQHF.

The chain recombines TRBV4-1 with TRBJ2-3; D gene unclear. V lost 2 bases, J lost 4 bases, and 10 bases lay in between. Per germline, CDR1 MGHRA and CDR2 YSYEKL. The CDR3 runs 14 residues. CDR3 amino acids: CASSQNVLADTQYF. CDR3 sequence (DNA): TGCGCCAGCAGCCAAAATGTCCTAGCAGATACGCAGTATTTT.